This T cell receptor (beta chain) was captured in a study of T-cell memory formation after mild COVID-19. Study in general: The two donors had largely donor-specific TCR clusters.

Study conclusions and caveats: Later expanders leaned CD4+, whereas day 15 to 85 contracting clones were balanced CD4/CD8. Shrinking CD4+ clones resided mostly in CM and EM, and CD8+ ones in EMRA.

TCRdb independently ran MiXCR on the 5' RACE reads; one entry per CDR3 protein. Here the sample spans about 350,000 distinct CDR3 sequences, roughly 13% being singletons. Details on this clonotype: The antigen is unknown.

The TCR sequence derives from a man aged 18 to 30 who had mild COVID-19 (a few samples of this study predate the infection). Cell type and time point are not known. The sequenced sample consisted of PBMCs or a T cell subset sorted from them (not recorded which).

The CDR3 spells CASSRTDSGVLDTIYF. The CDR3 region has the DNA TGCGCCAGCAGCCGGACCGATAGCGGGGTTTTGGACACCATATATTTT. The chain has TRBV4-1 and TRBJ1-3; D gene ambiguous. Trimming pared 4 bases from V and 8 bases from J, leaving 21 bases between. The CDR3 covers 16 residues. CDR1 and CDR2 (germline): MGHRA, YSYEKL.